This T cell receptor (beta chain) was obtained from a study of cytomegalovirus exposure and HLA in healthy donors. The study, taken as a whole, reports: Another analysis was done later, and it associated around 17,000 TCR beta sequences with HLA alleles at 0.05 false discovery rate.

The PCR made use of 60 Vbeta and 13 Jbeta primers. Produced via immunoSEQ multiplex PCR; TCRdb's table is partial and in-frame only. The repertoire holds about 120,000 clones, approximately 80% seen once, with approximately 1.5% in the top ten. Notes on this clone: The antigen remains unidentified. One junction end disagrees with the germline gene, perhaps due to a read error.

The CDR3 has 12 residues. CDR1 is GTSNPN and CDR2 is SVGIG in the germline V gene (reference sequence). Material for sequencing was PBMCs. This sequence joins TRBV30 and TRBJ2-4; maybe TRBD2 (5 bases). The clonotype originates from a woman aged 18-35 years in good health and CMV-seronegative. DNA for the CDR3: TGTGCCTGGAGTGAACGGGGAAACAGTCAGTACTTC. Amino acid sequence: CAWSERGNSQYF.